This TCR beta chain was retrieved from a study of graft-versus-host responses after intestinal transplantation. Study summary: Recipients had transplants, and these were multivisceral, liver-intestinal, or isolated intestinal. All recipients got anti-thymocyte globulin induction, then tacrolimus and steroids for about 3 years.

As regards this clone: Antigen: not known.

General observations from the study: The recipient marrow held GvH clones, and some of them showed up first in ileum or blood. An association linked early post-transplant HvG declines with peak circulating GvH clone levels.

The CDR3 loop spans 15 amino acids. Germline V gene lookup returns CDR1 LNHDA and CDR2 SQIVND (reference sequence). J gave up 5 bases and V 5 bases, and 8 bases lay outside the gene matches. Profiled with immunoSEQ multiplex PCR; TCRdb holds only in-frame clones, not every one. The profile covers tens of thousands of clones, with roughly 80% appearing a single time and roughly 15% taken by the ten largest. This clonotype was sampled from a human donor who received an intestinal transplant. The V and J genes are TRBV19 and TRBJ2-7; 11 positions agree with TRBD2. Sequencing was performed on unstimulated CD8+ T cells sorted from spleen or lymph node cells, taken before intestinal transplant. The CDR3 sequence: CASSPILAGGDEQYF. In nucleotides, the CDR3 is TGTGCCAGTAGTCCAATCCTAGCGGGAGGCGACGAGCAGTACTTC.